The present T cell receptor (beta chain) was sequenced within a study of blood T cell repertoires in COVID-19. Study-wide context: The study drew acute and convalescent COVID-19 samples from the United States, Italy and Spain. From T cells, B-cell-depleted T cells, or PBMCs came the material, which was cDNA or gDNA.

Trimming took 1 base from V and 2 from J; bases not matched to a gene: 2. Germline assignment: CDR1 SGHTA and CDR2 FQGNSA. The length of the CDR3 is 14 residues. Some clones are missing from TCRdb's copy, which holds only in-frame ones; the method was immunoSEQ multiplex PCR. The table has about 100,000 clones, around four fifths seen once. The receptor's source is a man over 45 with active or convalescent COVID-19. The chain couples TRBV7-2 to TRBJ2-7, with TRBD1 matching 7 bases. The sequencing sample was made of peripheral blood. The CDR3 region has the DNA TGTGCCAGCAGCTTAGAGCAGGGGGCCTACGAGCAGTACTTC. Amino acid sequence: CASSLEQGAYEQYF.